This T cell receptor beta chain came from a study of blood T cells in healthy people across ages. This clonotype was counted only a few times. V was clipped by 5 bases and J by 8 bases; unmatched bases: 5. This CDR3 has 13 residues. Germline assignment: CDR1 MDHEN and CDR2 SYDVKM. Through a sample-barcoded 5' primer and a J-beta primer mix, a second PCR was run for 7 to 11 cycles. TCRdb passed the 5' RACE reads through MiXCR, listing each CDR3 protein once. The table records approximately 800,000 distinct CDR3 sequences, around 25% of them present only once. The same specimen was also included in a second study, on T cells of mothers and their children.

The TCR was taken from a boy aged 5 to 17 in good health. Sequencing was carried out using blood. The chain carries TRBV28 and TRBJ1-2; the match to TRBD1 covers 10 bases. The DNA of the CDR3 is TGTGCCAGCAGTCCCCGGGACAGGGGCGGCTACACCTTC. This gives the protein CASSPRDRGGYTF.